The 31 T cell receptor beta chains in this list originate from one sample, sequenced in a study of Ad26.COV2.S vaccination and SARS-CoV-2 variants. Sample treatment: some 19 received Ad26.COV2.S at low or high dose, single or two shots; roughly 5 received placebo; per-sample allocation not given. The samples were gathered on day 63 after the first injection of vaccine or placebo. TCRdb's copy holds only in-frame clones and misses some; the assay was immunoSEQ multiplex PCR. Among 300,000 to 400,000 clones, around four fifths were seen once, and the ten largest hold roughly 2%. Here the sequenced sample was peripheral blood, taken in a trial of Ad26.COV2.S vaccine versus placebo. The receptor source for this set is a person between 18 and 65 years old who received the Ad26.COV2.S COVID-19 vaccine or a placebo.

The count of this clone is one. CDR3 nucleotides: TGTGCCAGCAGTTTGACTCAAGAGACCCAGTACTTC. Translating it yields CASSLTQETQYF. This chain connects TRBV28 to TRBJ2-5; no reliable D call. The V gene's germline CDR1 is MDHEN and CDR2 SYDVKM. Trimming removed 3 bases from V and 2 bases from J, with 4 bases in between. The CDR3 length is 12 residues.

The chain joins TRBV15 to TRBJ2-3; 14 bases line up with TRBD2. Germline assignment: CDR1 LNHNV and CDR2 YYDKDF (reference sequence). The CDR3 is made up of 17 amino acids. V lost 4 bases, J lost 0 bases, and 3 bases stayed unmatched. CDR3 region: CATSTRLAGGSTDTQYF. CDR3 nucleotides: TGTGCCACCAGCACCAGACTAGCGGGGGGGAGCACAGATACGCAGTATTTT.

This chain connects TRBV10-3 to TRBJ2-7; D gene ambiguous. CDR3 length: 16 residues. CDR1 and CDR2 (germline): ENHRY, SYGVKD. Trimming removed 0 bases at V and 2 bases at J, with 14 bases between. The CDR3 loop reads CAISESQVSYTYEQYF. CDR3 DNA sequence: TGTGCCATCAGTGAGTCGCAAGTTTCCTACACCTACGAGCAGTACTTC.

The CDR3 nucleotides are TGCGCCAGCAGTCCAGGACTGGATAGCACAGATACGCAGTATTTT. Its protein product is CASSPGLDSTDTQYF. The gene calls are TRBV5-1 and TRBJ2-3; D perhaps matches TRBD2 (5 bases). CDR1 is SGHRS, CDR2 YFSETQ, per germline. V shed 5 bases and J shed 0 bases, with 13 bases lying between them. CDR3 length: 15 residues.

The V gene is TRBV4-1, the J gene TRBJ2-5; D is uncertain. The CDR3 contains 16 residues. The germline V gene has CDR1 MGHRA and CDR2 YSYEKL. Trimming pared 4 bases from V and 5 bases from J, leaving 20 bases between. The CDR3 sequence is CASSPQKSISGETQYF. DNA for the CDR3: TGCGCCAGCAGCCCCCAGAAATCGATCTCCGGGGAGACCCAGTACTTC.

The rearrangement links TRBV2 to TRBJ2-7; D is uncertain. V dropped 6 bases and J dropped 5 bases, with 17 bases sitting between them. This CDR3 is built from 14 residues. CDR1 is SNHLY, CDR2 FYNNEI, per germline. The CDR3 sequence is CASRDPSGADEQYF. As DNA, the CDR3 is TGTGCCAGCAGGGACCCAAGTGGCGCCGACGAGCAGTACTTC.

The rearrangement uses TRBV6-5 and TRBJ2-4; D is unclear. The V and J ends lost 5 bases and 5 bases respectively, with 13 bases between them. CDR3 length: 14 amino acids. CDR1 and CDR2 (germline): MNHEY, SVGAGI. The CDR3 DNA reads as TGTGCCAGCAGTAACCCCCGTATCCAAAACATTCAGTACTTC. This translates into CASSNPRIQNIQYF.

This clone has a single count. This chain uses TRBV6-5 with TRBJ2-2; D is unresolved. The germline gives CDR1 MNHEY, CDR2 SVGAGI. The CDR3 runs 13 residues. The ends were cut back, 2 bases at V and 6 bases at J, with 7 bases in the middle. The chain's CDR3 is CASSYTPAGELFF. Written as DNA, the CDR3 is TGTGCCAGCAGTTACACACCGGCCGGGGAGCTGTTTTTT.

In nucleotides, the CDR3 is TGTGCCAGCAGCCTCCGGACAGGGATGAACACCGGGGAGCTGTTTTTT. Protein sequence: CASSLRTGMNTGELFF. This sequence joins TRBV14 and TRBJ2-2; TRBD1 aligns across 8 bases. J was trimmed by 1 base and V by 4 bases; bases with no gene match: 5. The germline V gene encodes CDR1 SGHDN and CDR2 FVKESK. The CDR3 loop spans 16 amino acids. The full variable domain, completed using reference TRBV14 and TRBJ2-2, is EAGVTQFPSHSVIEKGQTVTLRCDPISGHDNLYWYRRVMGKEIKFLLHFVKESKQDESGMPNNRFLAERTGGTYSTLKVQPAELEDSGVYFCASSLRTGMNTGELFFGEGSRLTVL.

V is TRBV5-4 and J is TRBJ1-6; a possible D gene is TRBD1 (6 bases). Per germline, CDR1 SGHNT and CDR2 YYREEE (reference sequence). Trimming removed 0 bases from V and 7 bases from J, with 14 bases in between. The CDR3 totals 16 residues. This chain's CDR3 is CASSLGGGPLNSPLHF. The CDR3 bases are TGTGCCAGCAGCTTGGGGGGGGGCCCCCTAAATTCACCCCTCCACTTT.

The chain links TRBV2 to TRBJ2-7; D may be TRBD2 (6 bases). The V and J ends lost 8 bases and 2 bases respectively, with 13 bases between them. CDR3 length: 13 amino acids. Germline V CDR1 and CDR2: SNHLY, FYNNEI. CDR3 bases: TGTGCCAGCTCCCGGGGGTATACCTACGAGCAGTACTTC. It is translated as CASSRGYTYEQYF.

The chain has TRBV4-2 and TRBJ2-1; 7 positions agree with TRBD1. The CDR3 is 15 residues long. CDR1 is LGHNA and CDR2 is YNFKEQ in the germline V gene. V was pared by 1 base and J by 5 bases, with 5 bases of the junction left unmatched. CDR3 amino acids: CASSQVSGGHNEQFF. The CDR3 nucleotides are TGTGCCAGCAGCCAAGTGTCAGGGGGACACAATGAGCAGTTCTTC.

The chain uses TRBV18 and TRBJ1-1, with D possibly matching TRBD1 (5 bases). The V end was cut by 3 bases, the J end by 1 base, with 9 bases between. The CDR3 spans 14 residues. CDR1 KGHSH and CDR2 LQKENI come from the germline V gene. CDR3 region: CASSPTAENTEAFF. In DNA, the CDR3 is TGTGCCAGCTCACCGACAGCGGAGAACACTGAAGCTTTCTTT.

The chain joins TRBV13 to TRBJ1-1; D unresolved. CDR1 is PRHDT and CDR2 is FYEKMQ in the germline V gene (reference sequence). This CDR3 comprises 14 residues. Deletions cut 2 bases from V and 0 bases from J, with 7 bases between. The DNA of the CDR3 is TGTGCCAGCAGCTTACGCAGATTGAACACTGAAGCTTTCTTT. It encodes CASSLRRLNTEAFF.

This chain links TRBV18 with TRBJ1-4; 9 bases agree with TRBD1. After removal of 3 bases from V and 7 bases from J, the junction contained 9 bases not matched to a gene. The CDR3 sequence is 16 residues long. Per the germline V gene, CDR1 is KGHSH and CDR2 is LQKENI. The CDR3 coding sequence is TGTGCCAGCTCACCGGGGGCGAACAGGGGGCTTGAAAAACTGTTTTTT. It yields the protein CASSPGANRGLEKLFF.

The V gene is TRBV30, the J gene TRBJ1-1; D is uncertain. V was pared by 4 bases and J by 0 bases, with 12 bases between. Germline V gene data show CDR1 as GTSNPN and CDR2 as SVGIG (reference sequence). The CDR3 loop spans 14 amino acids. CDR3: CAWIRTALNTEAFF. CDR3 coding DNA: TGTGCCTGGATAAGGACCGCTCTGAACACTGAAGCTTTCTTT.

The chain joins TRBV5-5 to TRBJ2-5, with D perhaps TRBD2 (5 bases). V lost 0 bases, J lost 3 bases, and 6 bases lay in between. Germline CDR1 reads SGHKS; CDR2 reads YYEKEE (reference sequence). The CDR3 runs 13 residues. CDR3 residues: CASSLGGEETQYF. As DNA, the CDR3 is TGTGCCAGCAGCTTGGGGGGAGAAGAGACCCAGTACTTC. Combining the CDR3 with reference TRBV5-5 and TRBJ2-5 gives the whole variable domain DAGVTQSPTHLIKTRGQQVTLRCSPISGHKSVSWYQQVLGQGPQFIFQYYEKEERGRGNFPDRFSARQFPNYSSELNVNALLLGDSALYLCASSLGGEETQYFGPGTRLLVL.

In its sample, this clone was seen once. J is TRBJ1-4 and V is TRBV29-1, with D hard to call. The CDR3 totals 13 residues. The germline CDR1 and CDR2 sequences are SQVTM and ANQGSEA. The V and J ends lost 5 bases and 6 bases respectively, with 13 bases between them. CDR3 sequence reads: CSVIQEADEKLFF. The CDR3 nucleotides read TGCAGCGTTATTCAAGAAGCCGATGAAAAACTGTTTTTT.

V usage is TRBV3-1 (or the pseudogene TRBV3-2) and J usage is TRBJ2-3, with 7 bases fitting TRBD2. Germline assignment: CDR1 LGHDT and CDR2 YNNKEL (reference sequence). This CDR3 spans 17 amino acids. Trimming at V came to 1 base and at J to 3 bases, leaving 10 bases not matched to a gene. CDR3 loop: CASSQVAAGVSTDTQYF. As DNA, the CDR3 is TGTGCCAGCAGCCAAGTCGCTGCGGGGGTTAGTACAGATACGCAGTATTTT.

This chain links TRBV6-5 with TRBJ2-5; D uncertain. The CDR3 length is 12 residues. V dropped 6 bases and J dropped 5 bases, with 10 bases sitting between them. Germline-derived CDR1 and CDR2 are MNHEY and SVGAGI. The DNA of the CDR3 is TGTGCCAGCAGAGACCAAGGGGAGACCCAGTACTTC. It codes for CASRDQGETQYF.

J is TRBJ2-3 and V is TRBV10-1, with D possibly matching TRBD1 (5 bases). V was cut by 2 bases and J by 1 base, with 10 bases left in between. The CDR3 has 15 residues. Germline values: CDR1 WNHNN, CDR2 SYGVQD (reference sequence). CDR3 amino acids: CASSEARGGTDTQYF. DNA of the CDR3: TGCGCCAGCAGTGAGGCTAGGGGTGGCACAGATACGCAGTATTTT.

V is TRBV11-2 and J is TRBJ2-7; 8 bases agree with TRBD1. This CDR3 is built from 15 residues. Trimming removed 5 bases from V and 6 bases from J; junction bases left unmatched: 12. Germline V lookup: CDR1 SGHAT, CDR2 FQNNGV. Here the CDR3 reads CASSLTGTGVVEQYF. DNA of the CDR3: TGTGCCAGCAGCCTAACCGGGACAGGCGTCGTCGAGCAGTACTTC.

The CDR3 sequence: CASSLARMNTEAFF. CDR3 bases: TGCGCCAGCAGCTTGGCTCGGATGAACACTGAAGCTTTCTTT. This chain connects TRBV5-1 to TRBJ1-1; D is unresolved. This CDR3 spans 14 amino acids. V gave up 0 bases and J gave up 0 bases, with 6 bases separating them. CDR1 is SGHRS and CDR2 is YFSETQ in the germline V gene.

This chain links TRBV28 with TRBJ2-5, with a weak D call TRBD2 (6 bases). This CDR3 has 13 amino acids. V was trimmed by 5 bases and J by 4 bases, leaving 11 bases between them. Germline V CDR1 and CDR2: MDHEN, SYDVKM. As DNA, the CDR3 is TGTGCCAGCAGTCTGACTAGGGCAGAGACCCAGTACTTC. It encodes CASSLTRAETQYF.

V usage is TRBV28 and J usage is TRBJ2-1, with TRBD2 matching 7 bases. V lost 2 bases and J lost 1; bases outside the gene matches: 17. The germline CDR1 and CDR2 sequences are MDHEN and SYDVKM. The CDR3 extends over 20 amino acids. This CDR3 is CASSLRDYRRVIGSYNEQFF. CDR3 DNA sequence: TGTGCCAGCAGTTTACGGGACTACCGGCGGGTTATAGGATCCTACAATGAGCAGTTCTTC.

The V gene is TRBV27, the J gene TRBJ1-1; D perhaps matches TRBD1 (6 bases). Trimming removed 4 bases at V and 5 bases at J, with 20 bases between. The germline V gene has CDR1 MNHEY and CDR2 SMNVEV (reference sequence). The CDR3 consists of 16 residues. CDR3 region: CASSSPPGRGGTEAFF. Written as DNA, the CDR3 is TGTGCCAGCAGTTCACCCCCGGGGAGGGGGGGAACTGAAGCTTTCTTT.

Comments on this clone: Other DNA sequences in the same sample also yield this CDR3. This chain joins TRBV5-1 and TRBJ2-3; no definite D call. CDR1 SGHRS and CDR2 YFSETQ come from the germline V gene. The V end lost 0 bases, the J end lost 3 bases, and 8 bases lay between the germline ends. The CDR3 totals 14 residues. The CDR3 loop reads CASSLAGLTDTQYF. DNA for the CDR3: TGCGCCAGCAGCTTGGCGGGTCTTACAGATACGCAGTATTTT. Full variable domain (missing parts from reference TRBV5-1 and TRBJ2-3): KAGVTQTPRYLIKTRGQQVTLSCSPISGHRSVSWYQQTPGQGLQFLFEYFSETQRNKGNFPGRFSGRQFSNSRSEMNVSTLELGDSALYLCASSLAGLTDTQYFGPGTRLTVL.

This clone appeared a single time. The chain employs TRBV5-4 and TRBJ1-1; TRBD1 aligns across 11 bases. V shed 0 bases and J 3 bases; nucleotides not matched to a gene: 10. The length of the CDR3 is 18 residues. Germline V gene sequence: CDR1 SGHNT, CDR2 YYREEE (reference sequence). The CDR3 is CASSLESGQGVWDTEAFF. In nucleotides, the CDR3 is TGTGCCAGCAGCTTGGAATCGGGACAGGGGGTGTGGGACACTGAAGCTTTCTTT.

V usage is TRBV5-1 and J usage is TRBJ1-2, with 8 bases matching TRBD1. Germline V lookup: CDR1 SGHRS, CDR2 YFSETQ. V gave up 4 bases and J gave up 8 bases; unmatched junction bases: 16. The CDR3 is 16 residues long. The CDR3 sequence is CASSPQAGGTARGYTF. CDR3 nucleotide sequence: TGCGCCAGCAGCCCGCAGGCAGGGGGCACCGCGAGGGGCTACACCTTC.

The CDR3 coding sequence is TGTGCCAGCAGCCCTGGGTGGGGGGGCAATCAGCCCCAGCATTTT. Its protein is CASSPGWGGNQPQHF. The rearrangement joins TRBV7-6 to TRBJ1-5; D is possibly TRBD1 (5 bases). CDR3 length: 15 residues. Germline V CDR1 and CDR2: SGHVS, FNYEAQ. Trimming removed 5 bases at V and 2 bases at J, with 13 bases between.

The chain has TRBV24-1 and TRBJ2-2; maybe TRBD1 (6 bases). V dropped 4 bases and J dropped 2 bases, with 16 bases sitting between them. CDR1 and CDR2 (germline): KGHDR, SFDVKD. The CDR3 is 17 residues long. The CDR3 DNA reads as TGTGCCACCAGTGACCGAAACAGGGTAGTTAACACCGGGGAGCTGTTTTTT. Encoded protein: CATSDRNRVVNTGELFF.